This T cell receptor (beta chain) comes out of a study of blood T cell repertoires in COVID-19. Background on the study: Material from acute and convalescent COVID-19 was sourced from the United States, Italy and Spain.

Methods used by the authors: Amplifying reference gene primers gave estimates of nucleated cell counts. TCRdb's copy holds only in-frame clones and misses some; the assay was immunoSEQ multiplex PCR. The V and J calls and clone size were taken over from that table, and D and trimming were inferred from the DNA. Found here are roughly 40,000 clones, more than 70% of them singletons; the top ten hold about 60%. The specimen sequenced was peripheral blood. This clonotype originated in a man aged 70 or older with acute or convalescent COVID-19.

CDR3 sequence reads: CASSPRTASKGYTF. DNA of the CDR3: TGTGCCAGCAGCCCCCGGACAGCGTCGAAAGGCTACACCTTC. This chain links TRBV7-2 with TRBJ1-2; TRBD1 might be the D (6 bases). Looked up from germline, CDR1 is SGHTA and CDR2 is FQGNSA. Trimming pared 5 bases from V and 8 bases from J, leaving 18 bases between. CDR3 length: 14 residues.